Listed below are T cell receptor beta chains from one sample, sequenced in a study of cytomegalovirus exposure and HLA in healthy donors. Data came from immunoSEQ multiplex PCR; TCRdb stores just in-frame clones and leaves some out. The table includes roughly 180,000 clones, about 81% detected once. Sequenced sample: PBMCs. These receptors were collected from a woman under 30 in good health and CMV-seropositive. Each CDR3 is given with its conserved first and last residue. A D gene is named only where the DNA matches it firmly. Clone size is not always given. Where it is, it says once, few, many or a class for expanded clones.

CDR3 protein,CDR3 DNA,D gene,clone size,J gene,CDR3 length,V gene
CASSFGLGETQYF,TGTGCCAGCAGCTTCGGACTAGGAGAGACCCAGTACTTC,TRBD2,NA,TRBJ2-5,13,TRBV7-9
CASSLGSTPATDTQYF,TGTGCCAGCAGCTTGGGTAGCACCCCCGCCACAGATACGCAGTATTTT,NA,NA,TRBJ2-3,16,TRBV5-4
CASSQDTGGSYNEQFF,TGCGCCAGCAGCCAAGATACGGGGGGATCCTACAATGAGCAGTTCTTC,TRBD2,NA,TRBJ2-1,16,TRBV4-3
CASSNSGSSYEQYF,TGTGCCAGTAGTAACAGTGGGTCCTCCTACGAGCAGTACTTC,NA,NA,TRBJ2-7,14,TRBV19
CASSVDRGGEQYF,TGTGCCAGCAGCGTTGACAGGGGTGGCGAGCAGTACTTC,TRBD1,NA,TRBJ2-7,13,TRBV7-9
CASSFGQGMGTQYF,TGTGCCAGCAGCTTCGGACAGGGAATGGGGACCCAGTACTTC,TRBD1,few,TRBJ2-5,14,TRBV7-9
CASSPTPGQGAGIQYF,TGTGCCAGCAGCCCCACGCCGGGACAGGGGGCTGGCATTCAGTACTTC,TRBD1,NA,TRBJ2-4,16,TRBV7-2
CASSSGPVTDTQYF,TGTGCCAGCAGTAGCGGACCTGTGACAGATACGCAGTATTTT,NA,NA,TRBJ2-3,14,TRBV6-5
CASWELNTGELFF,TGTGCCAGCTGGGAGCTTAACACCGGGGAGCTGTTTTTT,NA,few,TRBJ2-2,13,TRBV27
CASSSGPTMNTEAFF,TGTGCCAGCAGCTCCGGTCCGACTATGAACACTGAAGCTTTCTTT,NA,NA,TRBJ1-1,15,TRBV7-9
CASSRDYEQYF,TGTGCCAGCAGCCGGGACTACGAGCAGTACTTC,NA,NA,TRBJ2-7,11,TRBV7-9
CASSPMDRRLNTEAFF,TGCGCCAGCAGCCCAATGGACAGGCGTTTAAATACTGAAGCTTTCTTT,TRBD1,few,TRBJ1-1,16,TRBV4-1
CASSEGDEGDEQYF,TGTGCCAGCAGTGAAGGGGATGAGGGCGACGAGCAGTACTTC,NA,NA,TRBJ2-7,14,TRBV6-1
CASSRATTGTGELFF,TGCGCCAGCAGCCGGGCGACTACCGGAACCGGGGAGCTGTTTTTT,NA,NA,TRBJ2-2,15,TRBV4-1
CASSQDWTGVSTDTQYF,TGCGCCAGCAGCCAAGATTGGACCGGGGTGAGCACAGATACGCAGTATTTT,NA,NA,TRBJ2-3,17,TRBV4-3
CASSLWDRFGTNYSNQPQHF,TGTGCCAGCAGTTTATGGGACCGGTTCGGGACAAATTATAGCAATCAGCCCCAGCATTTT,NA,NA,TRBJ1-5,20,TRBV28
CSVSQGRGDTDTQYF,TGCAGCGTCAGCCAGGGGCGTGGGGACACAGATACGCAGTATTTT,NA,NA,TRBJ2-3,15,TRBV29-1
CASREARGGDTQYF,TGTGCCAGCAGGGAAGCCCGGGGAGGGGATACGCAGTATTTT,TRBD2,NA,TRBJ2-3,14,TRBV6-1
CASSLGTGNTEAFF,TGTGCCAGCAGCTTGGGGACAGGGAACACTGAAGCTTTCTTT,TRBD1,NA,TRBJ1-1,14,TRBV5-6
CASSMGTVGTEAFF,TGTGCCAGTAGTATGGGGACAGTGGGCACTGAAGCTTTCTTT,TRBD1,NA,TRBJ1-1,14,TRBV19
CASSIGTVNTGELFF,TGTGCCAGCAGCATCGGGACAGTTAACACCGGGGAGCTGTTTTTT,TRBD1,NA,TRBJ2-2,15,TRBV9
CASSLEGAAEAFF,TGTGCCAGCAGCCTCGAGGGGGCGGCTGAAGCTTTCTTT,TRBD1,NA,TRBJ1-1,13,TRBV2
CASSESGRDRGYTF,TGTGCCAGCAGTGAATCCGGCAGGGATCGTGGCTACACCTTC,NA,few,TRBJ1-2,14,TRBV6-1
CSVAAAGDYNEQFF,TGCAGCGTTGCCGCAGCGGGGGACTACAATGAGCAGTTCTTC,TRBD2,NA,TRBJ2-1,14,TRBV29-1